The rows below give T cell receptor beta chains drawn from one sample of a study of blood T cell repertoires in COVID-19. TCRdb's table, derived via immunoSEQ multiplex PCR, lists solely in-frame clones and lacks some. In the table there are fewer than 50,000 clones, roughly 77% of which are singletons. Sequenced: peripheral blood. These receptors were collected from a man aged 80 or over with acute or convalescent COVID-19. The CDR3 runs from the conserved cysteine through the conserved F or W. Fields, in order: D gene, clone size, J gene, V gene, CDR3 protein, CDR3 DNA. D genes are given only for firm matches. Size tells how often a clone was seen (once, few, many) or the class of an expanded clone, and some rows leave it out.

. | . | TRBJ2-6 | TRBV5-1 | CASSLEGSGANVLTF | TGCGCCAGCAGCCTCGAGGGATCTGGGGCCAACGTCCTGACTTTC
. | . | TRBJ1-5 | TRBV6-1 | CASSESGNQPQHF | TGTGCCAGCAGTGAGTCGGGGAATCAGCCCCAGCATTTT
. | . | TRBJ2-3 | TRBV5-1 | CASSLTGDTQYF | TGCGCCAGCAGCCTAACCGGAGATACGCAGTATTTT
. | . | TRBJ2-1 | TRBV14 | CASSQGTGYGYNEQFF | TGTGCCAGCAGCCAAGGGACGGGGTACGGGTACAATGAGCAGTTCTTC
. | . | TRBJ1-2 | TRBV2 | CASSEGGYGYTF | TGTGCCAGCAGTGAGGGAGGCTATGGCTACACCTTC
TRBD1 | . | TRBJ1-2 | TRBV29-1 | CSVEVRQGAGGYTF | TGCAGCGTTGAAGTGCGTCAGGGGGCGGGTGGCTACACCTTC
. | . | TRBJ2-7 | TRBV2 | CASSANPSYEQYF | TGTGCCAGCAGTGCTAACCCCTCCTACGAGCAGTACTTC
TRBD1 | . | TRBJ1-2 | TRBV20-1 | CSGPTGAGYTF | TGCAGTGGTCCTACAGGGGCTGGCTACACCTTC
. | . | TRBJ1-1 | TRBV10-3 | CAISERGEETEAFF | TGTGCCATCAGTGAGAGAGGGGAGGAAACTGAAGCTTTCTTT
. | . | TRBJ2-7 | TRBV11-3 | CASSPRPYEQYF | TGTGCCAGCAGCCCCCGTCCCTACGAGCAGTACTTC
TRBD1 | . | TRBJ2-7 | TRBV28 | CASKGTGPYEQYF | TGTGCCAGCAAGGGGACAGGACCTTACGAGCAGTACTTC
. | . | TRBJ2-2 | TRBV2 | CASSSRGASGELFF | TGTGCCAGCAGTTCCCGGGGGGCATCCGGGGAGCTGTTTTTT
. | . | TRBJ2-2 | TRBV29-1 | CSVVETLNTGELFF | TGCAGCGTTGTTGAGACACTTAACACCGGGGAGCTGTTTTTT
. | few | TRBJ1-1 | TRBV11-2 | CASSLGRDTEAFF | TGTGCCAGCAGCTTAGGCAGGGACACTGAAGCTTTCTTT
TRBD1 | few | TRBJ1-6 | TRBV10-3 | CAISETGGRAPLHF | TGTGCCATCAGTGAGACAGGGGGTAGAGCACCCCTCCACTTT
. | few | TRBJ2-1 | TRBV5-4 | CASRVIGETYNEQFF | TGTGCCAGCAGAGTCATAGGAGAAACCTACAATGAGCAGTTCTTC